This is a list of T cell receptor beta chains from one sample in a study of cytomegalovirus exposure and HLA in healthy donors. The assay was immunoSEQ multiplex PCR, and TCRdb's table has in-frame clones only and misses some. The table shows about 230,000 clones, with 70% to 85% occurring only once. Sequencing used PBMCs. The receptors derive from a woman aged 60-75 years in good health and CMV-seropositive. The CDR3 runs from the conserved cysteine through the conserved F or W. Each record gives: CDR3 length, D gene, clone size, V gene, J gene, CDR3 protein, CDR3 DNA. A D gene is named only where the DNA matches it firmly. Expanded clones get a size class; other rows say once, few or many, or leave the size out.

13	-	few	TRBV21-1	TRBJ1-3	CASRQVNGNTIYF	TGTGCCAGCAGACAGGTAAATGGAAACACCATATATTTT
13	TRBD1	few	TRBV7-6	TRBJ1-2	CASSVGQGRGYTF	TGTGCCAGCAGCGTGGGACAGGGAAGGGGCTACACCTTC
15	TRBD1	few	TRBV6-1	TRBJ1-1	CASSEAGTVGTEAFF	TGTGCCAGCAGTGAAGCAGGGACAGTTGGGACTGAAGCTTTCTTT
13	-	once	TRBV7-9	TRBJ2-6	CASSPAGANVLTF	TGTGCCAGCAGCCCGGCTGGGGCCAACGTCCTGACTTTC
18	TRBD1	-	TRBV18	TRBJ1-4	CASSDPGQGVTTNEKLFF	TGTGCCAGCTCAGACCCGGGACAGGGTGTTACGACTAATGAAAAACTGTTTTTT
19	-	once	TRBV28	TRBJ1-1	CASSFLGRLLSKANTEAFF	TGTGCCAGCAGTTTTCTGGGCAGGCTGCTTTCTAAGGCGAACACTGAAGCTTTCTTT
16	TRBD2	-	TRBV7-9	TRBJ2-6	CSSSHWRGSGANVLTF	TGTTCCAGCAGCCATTGGCGGGGGTCTGGGGCCAACGTCCTGACTTTC
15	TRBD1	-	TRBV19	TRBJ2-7	CASSIFGTGTYEQYF	TGTGCCAGTAGTATCTTTGGGACAGGGACCTACGAGCAGTACTTC
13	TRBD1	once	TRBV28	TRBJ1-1	CASSPGGIPEAFF	TGTGCCAGCAGCCCAGGGGGAATCCCTGAAGCTTTCTTT
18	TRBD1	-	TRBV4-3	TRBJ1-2	CASSQGPFYTDRDYGYTF	TGCGCCAGCAGCCAAGGGCCGTTTTACACCGACAGGGACTATGGCTACACCTTC
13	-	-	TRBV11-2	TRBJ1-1	CASSTRGDTEAFF	TGTGCCAGCAGCACCCGGGGGGACACTGAAGCTTTCTTT
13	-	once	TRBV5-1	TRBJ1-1	CASSFTGNTEAFF	TGCGCCAGCAGCTTTACAGGGAACACTGAAGCTTTCTTT
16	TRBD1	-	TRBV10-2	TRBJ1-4	CASSERLGQGREKLFF	TGCGCCAGCAGTGAGAGACTTGGACAGGGGCGGGAAAAACTGTTTTTT
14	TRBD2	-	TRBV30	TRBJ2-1	CAWRRTSVYNEQFF	TGTGCCTGGAGAAGGACTAGCGTTTACAATGAGCAGTTCTTC
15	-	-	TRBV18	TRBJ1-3	CASSPRTGGENTIYF	TGTGCCAGCTCACCAAGGACTGGGGGCGAAAACACCATATATTTT
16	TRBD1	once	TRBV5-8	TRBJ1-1	CASSPRGQGESTEAFF	TGTGCCAGCAGCCCCAGAGGACAGGGGGAATCCACTGAAGCTTTCTTT
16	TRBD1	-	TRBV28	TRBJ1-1	CASSLGQGAQRTEAFF	TGTGCCAGCAGTTTAGGCCAGGGGGCACAGAGAACTGAAGCTTTCTTT
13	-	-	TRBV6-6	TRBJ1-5	CASSYGADQPQHF	TGTGCCAGCAGTTACGGGGCCGATCAGCCCCAGCATTTT
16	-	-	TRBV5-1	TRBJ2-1	CASSLSHSLVYNEQFF	TGCGCCAGCAGCTTGTCGCACAGTTTAGTGTACAATGAGCAGTTCTTC
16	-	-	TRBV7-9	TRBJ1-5	CASSSIRGGFNQPQHF	TGTGCCAGCAGCTCGATTAGGGGGGGTTTCAATCAGCCCCAGCATTTT